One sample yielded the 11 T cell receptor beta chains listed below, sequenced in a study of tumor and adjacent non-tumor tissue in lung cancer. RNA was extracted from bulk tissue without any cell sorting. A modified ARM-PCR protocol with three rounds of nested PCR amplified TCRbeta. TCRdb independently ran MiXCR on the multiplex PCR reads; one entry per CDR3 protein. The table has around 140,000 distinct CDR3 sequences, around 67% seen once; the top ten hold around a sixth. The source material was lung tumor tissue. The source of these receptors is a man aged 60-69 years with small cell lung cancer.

CDR3 DNA: TGTGCCAGCAGTGAAGCCGAACCCAAAACTAACTATGGCTACACCTTC. Translating it yields CASSEAEPKTNYGYTF. J is TRBJ1-2 and V is TRBV25-1, with D uncertain. Germline V CDR1 and CDR2: MGHDK, SYGVNS. Trimming stripped 2 bases from V and 0 bases from J, with 13 bases between. This CDR3 is built from 16 residues.

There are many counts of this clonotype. Written as DNA, the CDR3 is TGTGCCACACGTCCGGGACTAGCGGTTTCCTACAATGAGCAGTTCTTC. Residues: CATRPGLAVSYNEQFF. The chain is built from TRBV10-3 and TRBJ2-1; TRBD2 matches at 11 bases. The CDR3 spans 16 residues. The germline CDR1 and CDR2 sequences are ENHRY and SYGVKD. V was pared by 10 bases and J by 1 base, with 9 bases of the junction left unmatched.

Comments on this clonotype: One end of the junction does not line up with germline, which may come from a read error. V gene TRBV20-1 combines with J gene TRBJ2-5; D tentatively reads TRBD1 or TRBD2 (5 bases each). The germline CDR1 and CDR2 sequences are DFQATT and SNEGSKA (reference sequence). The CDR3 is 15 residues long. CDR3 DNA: TGCAGTGCTAGAGTTTGGGGGTCCTCCCAAGAGACTCAGTACTTC. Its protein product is CSARVWGSSQETQYF.

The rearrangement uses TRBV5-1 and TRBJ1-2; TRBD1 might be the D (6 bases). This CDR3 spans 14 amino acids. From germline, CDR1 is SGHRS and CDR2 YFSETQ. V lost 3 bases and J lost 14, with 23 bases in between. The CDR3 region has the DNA TGCGCCAGCAGCTCCAGGGTGGCAGGGGCCGGGTATACCTTC. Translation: CASSSRVAGAGYTF.

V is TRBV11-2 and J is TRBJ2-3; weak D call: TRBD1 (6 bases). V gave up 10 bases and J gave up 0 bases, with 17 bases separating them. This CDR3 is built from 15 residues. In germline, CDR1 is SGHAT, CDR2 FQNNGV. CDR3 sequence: CAISLGGRSTDTQYF. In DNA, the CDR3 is TGTGCCATTAGCTTAGGGGGAAGGAGCACAGATACGCAGTATTTT.

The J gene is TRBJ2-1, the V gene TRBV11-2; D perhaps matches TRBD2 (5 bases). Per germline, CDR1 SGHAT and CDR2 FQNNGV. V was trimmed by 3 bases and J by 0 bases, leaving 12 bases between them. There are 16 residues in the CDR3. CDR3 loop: CASSLAARVSYNEQFF. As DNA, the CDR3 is TGTGCCAGCAGCTTGGCGGCGCGGGTCTCCTACAATGAGCAGTTCTTC.

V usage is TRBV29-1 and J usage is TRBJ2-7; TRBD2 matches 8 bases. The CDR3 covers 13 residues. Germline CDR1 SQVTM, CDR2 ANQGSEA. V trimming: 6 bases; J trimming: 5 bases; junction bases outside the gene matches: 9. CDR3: CSVRGREGHEQYF. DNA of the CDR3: TGCAGCGTAAGGGGACGGGAGGGTCACGAGCAGTACTTC.

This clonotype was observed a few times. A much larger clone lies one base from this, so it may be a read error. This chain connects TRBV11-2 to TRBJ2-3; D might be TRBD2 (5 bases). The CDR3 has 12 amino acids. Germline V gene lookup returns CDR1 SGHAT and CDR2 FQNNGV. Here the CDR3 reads CTSSSAANTQYF. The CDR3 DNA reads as TGTACCAGCAGCTCAGCGGCAAATACGCAGTATTTT.

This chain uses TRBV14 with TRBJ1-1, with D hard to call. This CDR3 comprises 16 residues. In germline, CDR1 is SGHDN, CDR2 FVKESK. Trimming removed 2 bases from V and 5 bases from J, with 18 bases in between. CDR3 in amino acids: CASSQFLGLGRTEAFF. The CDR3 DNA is TGTGCCAGCAGCCAATTTTTAGGTCTGGGGAGGACTGAAGCTTTCTTT.

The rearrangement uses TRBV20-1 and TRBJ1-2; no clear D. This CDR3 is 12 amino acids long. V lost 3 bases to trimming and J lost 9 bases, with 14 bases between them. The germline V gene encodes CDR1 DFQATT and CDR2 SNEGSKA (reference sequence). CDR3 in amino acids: CSARGLPGSYTF. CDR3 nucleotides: TGCAGTGCTAGGGGTCTCCCAGGCAGCTACACCTTC.

The CDR3 coding sequence is TGCAGTGCCCACCTGAGGAGGGGGCGGGTAGATACGCAGTATTTT. Translating it yields CSAHLRRGRVDTQYF. V and J are TRBV20-1 and TRBJ2-3; possible D gene TRBD1, 7 bases. V was pared by 6 bases and J by 5 bases, with 21 bases between. This CDR3 region has 15 residues. The germline gives CDR1 DFQATT, CDR2 SNEGSKA (reference sequence).